One sample yielded the 29 T cell receptor beta chains listed below, sequenced in a study of post-analysis software for immune sequencing data. Findings of the study overall: TRBV5-6, TRBV5-1 and TRBV20-1 belonged to a set of roughly five TRBV segments that were more frequent in patients than controls.

Unique molecular identifiers featured in each of the TCR beta cDNA libraries. TCRdb reprocessed the PCR reads via MiXCR and lists one record per CDR3 protein. The sample lists 450,000 to 650,000 distinct CDR3 sequences, about 44% occurring once. No antigen is known for these receptors. The sample taken for sequencing was blood. These TCRs come from a girl under 18 with multiple sclerosis.

This chain uses TRBV12-3 or TRBV12-4 with TRBJ2-1; a weak D match, TRBD1 (6 bases). CDR3 length: 13 residues. V was cut by 6 bases and J by 9 bases, with 15 bases left in between. CDR3 nucleotides: TGTGCCAGCAGATATACAGGGAGAACTGAGCAGTTCTTC. As protein: CASRYTGRTEQFF.

J is TRBJ2-1 and V is TRBV5-1; a weak D match, TRBD2 (5 bases). CDR1 is SGHRS and CDR2 is YFSETQ in the germline V gene. Trimming took 1 base from V and 13 from J, leaving 12 bases between them. The CDR3 covers 12 residues. The CDR3 spells CASSLSAALQFF. The CDR3 bases are TGCGCCAGCAGCTTGTCAGCGGCCCTTCAGTTCTTC.

The CDR3: CASSPRGLIHEQYF. As DNA, the CDR3 is TGTGCCAGCAGCCCCAGGGGACTGATCCACGAGCAGTACTTC. The rearrangement joins TRBV13 to TRBJ2-7; D possibly uses TRBD1 or TRBD2 (6 bases each). In germline, CDR1 is PRHDT, CDR2 FYEKMQ (reference sequence). This CDR3 spans 14 amino acids. The V and J ends lost 5 bases and 5 bases respectively, with 16 bases between them.

Turning to this clonotype: A read error may produce the germline difference seen at one junction end. The genes are TRBV20-1 and TRBJ2-5; tentatively, D is TRBD2 (5 bases). Per germline, CDR1 DFQATT and CDR2 SNEGSKA (reference sequence). This CDR3 is built from 12 residues. CDR3 amino acids: CSARDYEETQYF. The CDR3 DNA sequence: TGCAGTGCGAGAGACTATGAGGAGACCCAGTACTTC.

The chain recombines TRBV18 with TRBJ2-3, with D unclear. Trimming took off 5 bases at V and 6 bases at J, with 12 bases between the two ends. CDR3 length: 13 residues. Germline values: CDR1 KGHSH, CDR2 LQKENI. CDR3 coding DNA: TGTGCCAGCTCATCATATAGTGTGGATACGCAGTATTTT. It codes for CASSSYSVDTQYF.

This chain uses TRBV24-1 with TRBJ2-2, with D unresolved. CDR1 and CDR2 (germline): KGHDR, SFDVKD. The V gene lost 1 base and the J gene lost 2 bases, with 10 bases spanning the gap. The CDR3 runs 16 residues. The CDR3 DNA sequence: TGTGCCACCAGTGATTTTGGCAGCCTTAACACCGGGGAGCTGTTTTTT. It codes for CATSDFGSLNTGELFF.

The rearrangement uses TRBV20-1 and TRBJ1-6, with TRBD1 as a possible D gene (6 bases). The V gene lost 6 bases and the J gene lost 9 bases, with 24 bases spanning the gap. Germline V gives CDR1 DFQATT, CDR2 SNEGSKA (reference sequence). The CDR3 contains 16 residues. The CDR3 loop is CSAEEGRRTAASPLHF. The CDR3 coding sequence is TGCAGTGCCGAGGAGGGGCGGCGGACAGCTGCTTCACCCCTCCACTTT.

CDR3 nucleotides: TGTGCCAGCAGTTTACAACTAGCGGGAGCCTTGGGGGATGAGCAGTTCTTC. Its protein product is CASSLQLAGALGDEQFF. The genes are TRBV12-3 or TRBV12-4 and TRBJ2-1; TRBD2 matches 11 bases. With V trimmed by 2 bases and J by 8 bases, 11 bases remained unmatched. This CDR3 contains 17 residues.

The gene calls are TRBV6-2 or TRBV6-3 and TRBJ2-3; D is possibly TRBD1 or TRBD2 (5 bases each). The CDR3 runs 13 residues. Between the trimmed V and J ends, which lost 8 bases and 2 bases, there was a span of 11 bases. CDR1 and CDR2 from the germline V gene are MNHEY and SVGEGT. As DNA, the CDR3 is TGTGCCAGCGGGGGAATACCCACAGATACGCAGTATTTT. It encodes CASGGIPTDTQYF.

Remarks on this clonotype: One end of the junction is discordant with germline, which a read error may explain. The chain has TRBV29-1 and TRBJ2-7; maybe TRBD1 (6 bases). This CDR3 comprises 14 residues. Germline V gene lookup returns CDR1 SQVTM and CDR2 ANQGSEA. The CDR3 coding sequence is TGCAGCGCTAAGGACAGAACCAACTCCTACGGGCAGTACTTC. Translation gives CSAKDRTNSYGQYF.

The chain has TRBV12-3 or TRBV12-4 and TRBJ2-1; 8 nucleotides align to TRBD1. Trimming cost V 5 bases and J 7 bases; bases outside gene matches: 4. This CDR3 contains 13 residues. Written as DNA, the CDR3 is TGTGCCAGCAGTAACAACAGGGGGAATGAGCAGTTCTTC. Protein sequence: CASSNNRGNEQFF.

The sample holds one count of this clonotype. The chain's CDR3 is CSARDWLDSGANVLTF. CDR3 coding DNA: TGCAGTGCTAGAGACTGGCTAGACTCTGGGGCCAACGTCCTGACTTTC. The chain combines TRBV20-1 with TRBJ2-6; no clear D gene. Trimming took 0 bases from V and 0 from J, leaving 9 bases between them. The germline gives CDR1 DFQATT, CDR2 SNEGSKA (reference sequence). There are 16 residues in the CDR3.

The V gene is TRBV28, the J gene TRBJ2-5, with 10 bases aligning to TRBD1. This CDR3 has 16 amino acids. After removal of 3 bases from V and 5 bases from J, the junction contained 9 bases not matched to a gene. The germline V gene has CDR1 MDHEN and CDR2 SYDVKM. The CDR3 sequence is CASSFLPGQGPETQYF. The CDR3 DNA follows: TGTGCCAGCAGTTTTCTCCCGGGACAGGGGCCGGAGACCCAGTACTTC.

The gene calls are TRBV12-3 or TRBV12-4 and TRBJ2-1; 7 positions agree with TRBD1. The junction had 11 bases not matched to a gene; V was cut back by 5 bases and J by 4 bases. The CDR3 sequence is 16 residues long. The chain's CDR3 is CASSPSLGGFYNEQFF. CDR3 bases: TGTGCCAGCAGTCCCTCCCTAGGGGGCTTTTACAATGAGCAGTTCTTC.

CDR3: CSVNSGQGSDTQYF. CDR3 DNA sequence: TGCAGCGTCAATAGCGGGCAGGGGTCGGATACGCAGTATTTT. The chain is built from TRBV29-1 and TRBJ2-3; possibly TRBD2 for D (7 bases). Germline V gene data show CDR1 as SQVTM and CDR2 as ANQGSEA. The V end lost 6 bases, the J end lost 6 bases, and 19 bases lay between the germline ends. This CDR3 comprises 14 residues.

The chain uses TRBV5-1 and TRBJ2-3; D not resolved. CDR1 and CDR2 (germline): SGHRS, YFSETQ. Trimming stripped 0 bases from V and 5 bases from J, with 13 bases between. The CDR3 has 15 residues. Here the CDR3 reads CASSLAGTKGDTQYF. In DNA form, the CDR3 reads TGCGCCAGCAGCTTGGCCGGCACTAAAGGAGATACGCAGTATTTT. The full variable domain, in which reference TRBV5-1 and TRBJ2-3 provide the parts outside the CDR3, is KAGVTQTPRYLIKTRGQQVTLSCSPISGHRSVSWYQQTPGQGLQFLFEYFSETQRNKGNFPGRFSGRQFSNSRSEMNVSTLELGDSALYLCASSLAGTKGDTQYFGPGTRLTVL.

The rearrangement uses TRBV7-9 and TRBJ2-4, with D perhaps TRBD2 (7 bases). The assigned J gene may be wrong: the sequence end matches TRBJ2-7 better. Looked up from germline, CDR1 is SEHNR and CDR2 is FQNEAQ (reference sequence). The CDR3 consists of 13 residues. The CDR3 nucleotides read TGTGCCAGCAGCGGGGAGGGGGCCTACGAGCAGTACTTC. This gives the protein CASSGEGAYEQYF.

This sequence joins TRBV5-1 and TRBJ1-1; no reliable D call. The CDR3 contains 14 residues. CDR1 and CDR2 from the germline V gene are SGHRS and YFSETQ. V was cut by 0 bases and J by 8 bases, with 14 bases left in between. The CDR3 protein is CASSLEGSGPEAFF. CDR3 nucleotide sequence: TGCGCCAGCAGCTTGGAAGGATCTGGGCCAGAAGCTTTCTTT.

This clonotype was seen only a few times. The chain joins TRBV12-3 or TRBV12-4 to TRBJ2-5; D is perhaps TRBD2 (5 bases). The closer fit of TRBJ2-7 to the DNA end suggests the J call may be wrong. The CDR3 spans 11 residues. For the CDR3, the DNA is TGTGCCAGCAGCGTCGCGGGCGAGCAGTACTTC. It translates to CASSVAGEQYF.

Worth noting for this clonotype: No conserved phenylalanine or tryptophan ends this CDR3, so it is likely a read error. The chain is built from TRBV24-1 and TRBJ2-7; TRBD1 aligns across 7 bases. The ends lost 3 bases at V and 3 bases at J; junction bases unmatched: 7. The germline CDR1 and CDR2 sequences are KGHDR and SFDVKD. The CDR3 contains 15 residues. CDR3 sequence: CATSDPYGTDYEQYC. The CDR3, as DNA: TGTGCCACCAGTGATCCATACGGGACAGACTACGAGCAGTACTGC.

CDR3: CASSLTGGGYGYTF. CDR3 bases: TGTGCCAGCAGTTTAACAGGGGGAGGGTATGGCTACACCTTC. The rearrangement uses TRBV12-3 or TRBV12-4 and TRBJ1-2; the match to TRBD1 covers 8 bases. Trimming cost V 2 bases and J 5 bases; bases outside gene matches: 4. The CDR3 has 14 amino acids.

On this clonotype itself: Being one base from a much bigger clone, this may be a read error. This chain connects TRBV7-9 to TRBJ1-2; D may be TRBD1 (5 bases). The CDR3 totals 12 residues. Germline assignment: CDR1 SEHNR and CDR2 FQNEAQ (reference sequence). V was clipped by 5 bases and J by 13 bases, with 17 bases between them. The CDR3 bases are TGTGCCAGCAGCCCGGACATCCTAGAGGCCACCTTC. Its protein is CASSPDILEATF.

This clonotype was counted ten times or more. The V and J genes are TRBV9 and TRBJ1-2; D unclear. This CDR3 spans 12 amino acids. CDR1 is SGDLS and CDR2 is YYNGEE in the germline V gene. V gave up 3 bases and J gave up 8 bases, with 11 bases separating them. CDR3 nucleotide sequence: TGTGCCAGCAGCGCCGACCGGGAGGGCTACACCTTC. It encodes CASSADREGYTF.

The J gene is TRBJ2-3, the V gene TRBV12-3 or TRBV12-4; 9 bases are shared with TRBD2. V was clipped by 7 bases and J by 6 bases; unmatched bases: 8. The CDR3 extends over 14 amino acids. DNA of the CDR3: TGTGCCAGCAAGCCGCGGGAGGGTGCCGATACGCAGTATTTT. This translates into CASKPREGADTQYF.

The rearrangement joins TRBV20-1 to TRBJ2-3, with D possibly being TRBD2 (6 bases). Germline CDR1 reads DFQATT; CDR2 reads SNEGSKA (reference sequence). The CDR3 has 13 residues. The ends were cut back, 3 bases at V and 0 bases at J, with 7 bases in the middle. This CDR3 is CSASGTSTDTQYF. CDR3 nucleotides: TGCAGTGCTAGCGGGACTAGCACAGATACGCAGTATTTT.

V and J are TRBV5-1 and TRBJ2-7; no clear D gene. The V end lost 0 bases, the J end lost 0 bases, and 10 bases lay between the germline ends. The CDR3 totals 15 residues. Looked up from germline, CDR1 is SGHRS and CDR2 is YFSETQ. The CDR3 coding sequence is TGCGCCAGCAGCTTGGCCAGCTTAAGCTCCTACGAGCAGTACTTC. It is translated as CASSLASLSSYEQYF.

This clonotype was recorded a few times. The genes are TRBV4-1 and TRBJ2-7; D gene unclear. The germline V gene encodes CDR1 MGHRA and CDR2 YSYEKL. Trimming took 0 bases from V and 7 from J, leaving 16 bases between them. The CDR3 totals 15 residues. The CDR3 DNA is TGCGCCAGCAGCCAAGATTTTTCCAGCAAGTCTGAGCAGTACTTC. Protein product: CASSQDFSSKSEQYF.

The rearrangement uses TRBV9 and TRBJ2-5; TRBD1 matches 8 bases. Germline V CDR1 and CDR2: SGDLS, YYNGEE. The CDR3 length is 15 residues. Germline trimming cut 0 bases from V and 5 bases from J; bases unmatched to any gene: 6. CDR3 nucleotide sequence: TGTGCCAGCAGCGTAGGCGCAGGGGGCTGGGAGACCCAGTACTTC. Translated, it gives CASSVGAGGWETQYF.

The chain is built from TRBV20-1 and TRBJ2-4; 12 bases are shared with TRBD2. The trim removed 5 bases at V and 4 bases at J, leaving 3 bases unmatched. The CDR3 contains 14 residues. Looked up from germline, CDR1 is DFQATT and CDR2 is SNEGSKA (reference sequence). The CDR3 protein is CSAPTSGGKNIQYF. The CDR3 DNA reads as TGCAGTGCTCCGACTAGCGGGGGAAAAAACATTCAGTACTTC.